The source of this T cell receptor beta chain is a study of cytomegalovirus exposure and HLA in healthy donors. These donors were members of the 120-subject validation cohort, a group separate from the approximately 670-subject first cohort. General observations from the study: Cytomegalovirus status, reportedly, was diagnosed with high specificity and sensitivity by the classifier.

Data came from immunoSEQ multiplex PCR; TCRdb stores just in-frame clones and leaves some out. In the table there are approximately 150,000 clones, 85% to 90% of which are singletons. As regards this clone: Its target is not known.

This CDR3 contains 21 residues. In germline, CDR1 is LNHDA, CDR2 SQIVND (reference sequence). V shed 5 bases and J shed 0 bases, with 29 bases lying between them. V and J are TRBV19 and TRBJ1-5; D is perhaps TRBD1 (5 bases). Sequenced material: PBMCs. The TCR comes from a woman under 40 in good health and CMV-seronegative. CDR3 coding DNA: TGTGCCAGTAGTTCAACCCAGGGAGGGGTTTGGGGTCGCGATAGCAATCAGCCCCAGCATTTT. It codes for CASSSTQGGVWGRDSNQPQHF.